Reported below is one T cell receptor (beta chain). Antigen: not known. This entry belongs to a study of cytomegalovirus exposure and HLA in healthy donors. From germline, CDR1 is MNHNS and CDR2 SASEGT. V dropped 3 bases and J dropped 3; count of bases not matched to a gene: 6. CDR3 size: 15 residues. The PCR had 60 Vbeta and 13 Jbeta primers. Repertoires were generated with immunoSEQ multiplex PCR, while TCRdb's copy carries only in-frame clones and drops some. The sample carries around 150,000 clones, roughly 80% recorded once. Study observations and caveats: Earlier analysis found most TCR beta V segments productive about 90% or about 30% of the time.

This TCR was sampled from a girl between 5 and 17 years old in good health and CMV-seropositive. The V gene is TRBV6-1, the J gene TRBJ2-7; 9 nucleotides agree with TRBD1. Sequencing was carried out using PBMCs. As DNA, the CDR3 is TGTGCCAGCAGTGACCCCGGGACAGGGATCTACGAGCAGTACTTC. This codes for CASSDPGTGIYEQYF.